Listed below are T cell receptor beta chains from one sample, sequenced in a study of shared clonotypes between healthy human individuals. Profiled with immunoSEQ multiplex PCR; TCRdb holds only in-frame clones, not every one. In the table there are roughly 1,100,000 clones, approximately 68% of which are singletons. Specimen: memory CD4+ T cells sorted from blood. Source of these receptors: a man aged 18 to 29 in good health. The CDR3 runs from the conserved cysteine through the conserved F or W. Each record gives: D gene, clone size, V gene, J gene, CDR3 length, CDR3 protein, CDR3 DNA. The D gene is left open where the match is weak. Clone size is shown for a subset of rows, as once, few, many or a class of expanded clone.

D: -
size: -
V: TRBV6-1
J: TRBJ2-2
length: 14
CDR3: CASSDRGRAGELFF
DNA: TGTGCCAGCAGTGACCGGGGCAGGGCCGGGGAGCTGTTTTTT

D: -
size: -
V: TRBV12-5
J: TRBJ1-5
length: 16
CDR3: CASGLVSSPGSQPQHF
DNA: TGTGCTAGTGGTTTGGTATCGTCCCCCGGAAGTCAGCCCCAGCATTTT

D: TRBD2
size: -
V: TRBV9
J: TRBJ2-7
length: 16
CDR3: CASSVGSGLAGGEQYF
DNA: TGTGCCAGCAGCGTAGGTTCAGGACTAGCGGGAGGAGAGCAGTACTTC

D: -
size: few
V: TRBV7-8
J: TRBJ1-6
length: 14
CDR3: CASSAGREGSPLHF
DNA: TGTGCCAGCAGCGCCGGGAGGGAGGGGTCACCCCTCCACTTT

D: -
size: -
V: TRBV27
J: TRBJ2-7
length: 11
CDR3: CASRSSGEQYF
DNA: TGTGCCAGCAGATCGAGCGGCGAGCAGTACTTC

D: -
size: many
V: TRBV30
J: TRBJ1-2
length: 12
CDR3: CAWRGRPSGYTF
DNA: TGTGCCTGGAGGGGCAGGCCTTCTGGCTACACCTTC

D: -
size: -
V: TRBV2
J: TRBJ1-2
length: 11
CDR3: CASSPDWGYTF
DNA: TGTGCCAGCAGTCCGGATTGGGGCTACACCTTC

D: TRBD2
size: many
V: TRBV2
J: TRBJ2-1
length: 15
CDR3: CASRETSGSGYEQFF
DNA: TGTGCCAGCAGGGAGACTAGCGGGAGTGGCTATGAGCAGTTCTTC

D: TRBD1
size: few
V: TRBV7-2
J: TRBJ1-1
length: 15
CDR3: CASSLSRTGGGGAFF
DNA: TGTGCCAGCAGCTTATCTCGGACAGGGGGCGGTGGAGCTTTCTTT

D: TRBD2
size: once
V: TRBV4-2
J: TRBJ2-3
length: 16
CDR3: CASSQRTSGGADTQYF
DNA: TGTGCCAGCAGCCAAAGGACTAGCGGGGGGGCCGATACGCAGTATTTT

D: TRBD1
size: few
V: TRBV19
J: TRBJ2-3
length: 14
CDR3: CASSIKGAQDTQYF
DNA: TGTGCCAGTAGTATCAAGGGGGCGCAAGATACGCAGTATTTT

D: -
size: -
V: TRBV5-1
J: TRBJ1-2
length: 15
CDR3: CASSHGASQIYGYTF
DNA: TGCGCCAGCAGCCACGGGGCATCCCAAATCTATGGCTACACCTTC

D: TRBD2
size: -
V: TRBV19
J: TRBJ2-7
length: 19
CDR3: CASSISGWTSGGSTYEQYF
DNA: TGTGCCAGTAGTATCAGCGGTTGGACTAGCGGGGGTTCAACCTACGAGCAGTACTTC

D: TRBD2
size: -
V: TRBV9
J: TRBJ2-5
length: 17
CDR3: CASSVGLAGGQGETQYF
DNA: TGTGCCAGCAGCGTAGGCCTAGCGGGAGGCCAGGGTGAGACCCAGTACTTC

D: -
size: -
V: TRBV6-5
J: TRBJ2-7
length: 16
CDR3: CASSYSARPLGYEQYF
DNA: TGTGCCAGCAGTTACTCGGCCCGACCCTTGGGCTACGAGCAGTACTTC

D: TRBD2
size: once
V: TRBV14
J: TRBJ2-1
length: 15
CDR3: CASSRRLAGGGEQFF
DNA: TGTGCCAGCAGCCGCCGACTAGCGGGAGGGGGCGAGCAGTTCTTC

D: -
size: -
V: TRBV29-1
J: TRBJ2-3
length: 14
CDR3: CSVLGGGIIDTQYF
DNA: TGCAGCGTCCTGGGAGGGGGCATTATAGATACGCAGTATTTT

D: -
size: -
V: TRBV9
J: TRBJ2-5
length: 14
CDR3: CASSVDEGPGTQYF
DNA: TGTGCCAGCAGCGTAGATGAGGGCCCAGGGACCCAGTACTTC

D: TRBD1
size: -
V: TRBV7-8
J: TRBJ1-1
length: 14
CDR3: CASSLARGYTEAFF
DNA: TGTGCCAGCAGCTTAGCCAGGGGGTACACTGAAGCTTTCTTT

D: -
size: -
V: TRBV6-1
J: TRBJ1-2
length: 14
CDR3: CASSEMGQPYGYTF
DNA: TGTGCCAGCAGTGAAATGGGGCAGCCCTATGGCTACACCTTC

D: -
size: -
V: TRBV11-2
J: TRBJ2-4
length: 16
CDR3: CASSMGWAGAKNIQYF
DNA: TGTGCCAGCAGCATGGGGTGGGCGGGAGCCAAAAACATTCAGTACTTC

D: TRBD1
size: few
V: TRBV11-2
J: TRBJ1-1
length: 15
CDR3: CASSFDGTAFTEAFF
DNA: TGTGCCAGCAGCTTCGACGGGACAGCTTTTACTGAAGCTTTCTTT

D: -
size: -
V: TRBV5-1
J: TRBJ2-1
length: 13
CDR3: CASSLGGSNEQFF
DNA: TGCGCCAGCAGCCTAGGTGGCAGCAATGAGCAGTTCTTC